This T cell receptor beta chain stems from a study of blood T cell repertoires in COVID-19. Across the whole study: Donors in the United States, Italy and Spain gave samples during acute or convalescent COVID-19. PBMCs, B-cell-depleted T cells, or T cells were the source of the cDNA or gDNA that made up the material.

CDR3 length: 13 residues. V lost 5 bases to trimming and J lost 1 base; unmatched junction nucleotides: 2. Germline CDR1 is SGHKS and CDR2 is YYEKEE (reference sequence). The method was immunoSEQ multiplex PCR; TCRdb's version includes in-frame clones alone and lacks a portion of them. The table has 200,000 to 250,000 clones, 70% to 90% seen once. The clonotype comes from a human donor in a cohort sampled during active COVID-19. The rearrangement links TRBV5-5 to TRBJ1-1, with TRBD1 matching over 7 bases. Sequenced material: peripheral blood. CDR3 amino acids: CASSRDRNTEAFF. DNA for the CDR3: TGTGCCAGCAGTCGGGACAGGAACACTGAAGCTTTCTTT.